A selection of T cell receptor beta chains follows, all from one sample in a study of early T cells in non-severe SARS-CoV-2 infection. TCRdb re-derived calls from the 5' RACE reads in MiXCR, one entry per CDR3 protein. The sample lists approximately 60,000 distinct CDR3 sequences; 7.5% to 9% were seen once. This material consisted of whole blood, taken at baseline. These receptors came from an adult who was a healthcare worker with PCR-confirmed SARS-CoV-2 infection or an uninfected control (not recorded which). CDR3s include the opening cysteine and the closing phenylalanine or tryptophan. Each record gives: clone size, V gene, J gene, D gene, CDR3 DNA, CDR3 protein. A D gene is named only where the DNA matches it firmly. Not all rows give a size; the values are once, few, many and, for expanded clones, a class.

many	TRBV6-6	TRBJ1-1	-	TGTGCCAGCAAGGATCTGATGAACACTGAAGCTTTCTTT	CASKDLMNTEAFF
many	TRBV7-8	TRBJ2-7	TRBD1	TGTGCCGTCCTCAGGGGGCTTGAGCAGTACTTC	CAVLRGLEQYF
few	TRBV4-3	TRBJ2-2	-	TGCGCCAGCAGCCAAGATCGGACACCGAACACCGGGGAGCTGTTTTTT	CASSQDRTPNTGELFF
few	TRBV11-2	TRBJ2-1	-	TGTGCCAGCATCTCCCAGGGGGGAGGCGGGTACAATGAGCAGTTCTTC	CASISQGGGGYNEQFF
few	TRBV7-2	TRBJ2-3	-	TGTGCCAGCAGCTCTGCGGCGGGCACAGATACGCAGTATTTT	CASSSAAGTDTQYF
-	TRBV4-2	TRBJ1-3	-	TGTGCCAGCAGCCAAGATCTCCCAGCCTCTGGAAACACCATATATTTT	CASSQDLPASGNTIYF
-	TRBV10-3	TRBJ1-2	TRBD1	TGTGCCATCAGTGGGGACAGCGCTTACTATGGCTACACCTTC	CAISGDSAYYGYTF
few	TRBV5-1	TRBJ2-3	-	TGCGCCAGCAGCGAAGTCGGGCATACAGATACGCAGTATTTT	CASSEVGHTDTQYF
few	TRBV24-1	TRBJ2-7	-	TGTGCCACCAGGACTGCTTACACCTACGAGCAGTACTTC	CATRTAYTYEQYF
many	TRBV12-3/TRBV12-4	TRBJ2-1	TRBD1	TGTGCCAGCAGCCACAGCAGGGGTGGACAGGGAAGGCATGAGCAGTTCTTC	CASSHSRGGQGRHEQFF
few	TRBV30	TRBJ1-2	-	TGTGCCTGGACCCGGGGATCTAACTATGGCTACACCTTC	CAWTRGSNYGYTF
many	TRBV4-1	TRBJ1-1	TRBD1	TGCGCCAGCAGCCATAGACAGGGCCTGAACACTGAAGCTTTCTTT	CASSHRQGLNTEAFF
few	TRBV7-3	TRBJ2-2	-	TGTGCCAGCAGCTTAGCCCGGACGTCCACCGGGGAGCTGTTTTTT	CASSLARTSTGELFF
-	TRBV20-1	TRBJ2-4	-	TGCAGTGCTATTGAGGGGACAGCCAAAAACATTCAGTACTTC	CSAIEGTAKNIQYF
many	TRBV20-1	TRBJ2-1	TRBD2	TGCAGTGCTAGGTCCTCGCGGGAGTGGCTTGAGCAGTTCTTC	CSARSSREWLEQFF